The present entry profiles one T cell receptor (beta chain) with its context. What it binds is unknown. The CDR3 totals 15 residues. V lost 2 bases and J lost 4; bases outside the gene matches: 8. CDR1 is SGHRS, CDR2 YFSETQ, per germline. Time point described: recipient sample about 28 days before transplant, after cytoreduction. Recipients were bled about 28 days pretransplant and at posttransplant days 30, 100, 180. This sample is part of a study of T cell clonotyping in hematopoietic cell transplantation. Overall study findings and caveats: Pathologically expanded recipient clonotypes increased progressively from day 30 to day 180 as diversity fell. No sorting was done, leaving CD4 and CD8 contributions mixed.

This table comes from immunoSEQ multiplex PCR, and its TCRdb copy is limited to in-frame clones, with some not included. Of about 21,000 clones in the sample, roughly 88% were seen once. Material: peripheral blood mononuclear cells, obtained before stem cell transplant. The V and J genes are TRBV5-1 and TRBJ2-7, with 8 bases that match TRBD1. The clonotype originates from a man aged 18 to 29 with biphenotypic leukemia. Some clones in this sample may be carry-over from other donors' samples. The CDR3 reads CASSFGQGLLYEQYF. The DNA of the CDR3 is TGCGCCAGCAGCTTCGGACAGGGCCTCCTTTACGAGCAGTACTTC.